This paragraph reports one TCR beta chain. Its antigen is still unknown. CDR1 is MGHRA, CDR2 YSYEKL, per germline. V was shortened by 4 bases and J by 3 bases, with 9 bases between the two germline ends. The CDR3 has 13 residues. The assay was immunoSEQ multiplex PCR, and TCRdb's table has in-frame clones only and misses some. The sample has 70,000 to 95,000 clones, roughly 93% seen once. This specimen belongs to a study of T cells in localized non-small cell lung cancer. Findings of the study overall: Adjacent uninvolved lung had the highest clonality, suggesting focused antigen responses.

Sequencing was performed on PBMCs, taken before any cancer treatment. The TCR sequence derives from a woman aged 40-69 years with stage II squamous cell lung carcinoma. This sequence joins TRBV4-1 and TRBJ2-5; TRBD2 might be the D (5 bases). The CDR3 here is CASSRLEEETQYF. DNA for the CDR3: TGCGCCAGCAGCCGCTTGGAGGAAGAGACCCAGTACTTC.